A selection of T cell receptor beta chains follows, all from one sample in a study of blood T cell repertoires in COVID-19. Measured with immunoSEQ multiplex PCR; TCRdb has only the in-frame clones, and not every one. The sample yields over 60,000 clones, roughly 92% seen once. Material for sequencing was peripheral blood. Receptor source: a human donor in a cohort sampled during active COVID-19. CDR3s include the opening cysteine and the closing phenylalanine or tryptophan. The D gene is left open where the match is weak. The size entry is marked missing in some rows and otherwise reads once, few, many or a size class.

cdr3_nt,cdr3_aa,j_call,v_call,clone_size,d_call
TGTGCCAGCAGCATAGATGCGTCCTCCTACAATGAGCAGTTCTTC,CASSIDASSYNEQFF,TRBJ2-1,TRBV7-8,.,.
TGTGCCAGAAGCTGCGGACTGAGGGCTGGCACAGATACGCAGTATTTT,CARSCGLRAGTDTQYF,TRBJ2-3,TRBV5-3,.,.
TGTGCCAGCAGCCTTAGCGGGGGGACAGATACGCAGTATTTT,CASSLSGGTDTQYF,TRBJ2-3,TRBV5-6,.,TRBD2
TGTGCCAGCAGGAGGGCAGGGGAAGGCAATCAGCCCCAGCATTTT,CASRRAGEGNQPQHF,TRBJ1-5,TRBV2,.,.
TGTGCCAGCAGCTTGGCCAGCGGGACAGGGAGCAATGAGCAGTTCTTC,CASSLASGTGSNEQFF,TRBJ2-1,TRBV7-3,.,TRBD1
TGTGCCAGCAGCCAGCGTCTAGCGGGAGTAACGTCCACGCAGTATTTT,CASSQRLAGVTSTQYF,TRBJ2-3,TRBV3-1/TRBV3-2,.,TRBD2
TGCGCCAGCAGCCTCCAGGGGATGGCTTTCTTT,CASSLQGMAFF,TRBJ1-1,TRBV4-1,.,.
TGTGCCAGCAGCTTAACGGGAGCTAGCGGAGTAAGCACAGATACGCAGTATTTT,CASSLTGASGVSTDTQYF,TRBJ2-3,TRBV7-3,.,TRBD2
TGTGCCAGCAGCCCTGTATCCGGGGGGGCGAACATTCAGTACTTC,CASSPVSGGANIQYF,TRBJ2-4,TRBV3-1/TRBV3-2,.,TRBD2
TGTGCCAGCTCGGATGGGACAGGAAACACCATATATTTT,CASSDGTGNTIYF,TRBJ1-3,TRBV18,.,.
TGTGCCAGTAGCCCTGGGACAGGGAGTTCACCCCTCCACTTT,CASSPGTGSSPLHF,TRBJ1-6,TRBV19,once,TRBD1
TGTGCCAGCAGCTTAGGTCGCTCACTTTCTTACGAGCAGTACTTC,CASSLGRSLSYEQYF,TRBJ2-7,TRBV7-9,.,.
TGTGCCAGCAGTTACGCCCAGCTAGCGGGAGGCTACTACGAGCAGTACTTC,CASSYAQLAGGYYEQYF,TRBJ2-7,TRBV6-2/TRBV6-3,.,TRBD2
TGTGCCAGCAATCAGGGGAGTTTGGGCTACACCTTC,CASNQGSLGYTF,TRBJ1-2,TRBV12-3/TRBV12-4,.,.
TGTGCCAGCAGCTCAATACAGGGGGCACGGGATTCACCCCTCCACTTT,CASSSIQGARDSPLHF,TRBJ1-6,TRBV7-2,.,TRBD1
TGTGCCAGCAGCCAAGACCCAGGGGGCGCCCGTGGCTACACCTTC,CASSQDPGGARGYTF,TRBJ1-2,TRBV4-2,.,TRBD1
TGTGCCAGTAGGGTAGGGGGCGATGGCTACACCTTC,CASRVGGDGYTF,TRBJ1-2,TRBV19,.,TRBD1
TGTGCCAGCAGTGAAGGGGACATCCTCTACGAGCAGTACTTC,CASSEGDILYEQYF,TRBJ2-7,TRBV6-1,.,.
TGTGCCAGCAGTGAGGAGATCGGACTGAGCAATCAGCCCCAGCATTTT,CASSEEIGLSNQPQHF,TRBJ1-5,TRBV2,.,.
TGTGCCAGCAGCGGAGGGGCAACTAATGAAAAACTGTTTTTT,CASSGGATNEKLFF,TRBJ1-4,TRBV27,once,.
TGTGCCAGCAGCCCTAGACAAGGAGGGAGAGGCGAAAAACTGTTTTTT,CASSPRQGGRGEKLFF,TRBJ1-4,TRBV9,.,.
TGTGCCTGGAGTGCAGGCGGGAGGCGGGGAGATACGCAGTATTTT,CAWSAGGRRGDTQYF,TRBJ2-3,TRBV30,.,TRBD2
TGTGCCATCAGCGGGGCGGGAGGCGAGACCCAGTACTTC,CAISGAGGETQYF,TRBJ2-5,TRBV10-3,.,TRBD2
TGTGCCACGCGGGCAGGGGCTACAGATACGCAGTATTTT,CATRAGATDTQYF,TRBJ2-3,TRBV15,once,.
TGTGCCAGCGCCGGGACTAGCGGACCCAATGAGCAGTTCTTC,CASAGTSGPNEQFF,TRBJ2-1,TRBV2,.,TRBD2
TGTGCCAGCAGCTTAGCGGTATCCGTCCGGGGGGCTGACGAGCAGTACTTC,CASSLAVSVRGADEQYF,TRBJ2-7,TRBV7-6,.,.
TGTGCCAGCAGTTTATTACCAGTAGGACTAGCGGGAGATACCGGGGAGCTGTTTTTT,CASSLLPVGLAGDTGELFF,TRBJ2-2,TRBV27,.,TRBD2
TGTGCCAGCAGCCATTGGGGGCCAGACGACAATGAGCAGTTCTTC,CASSHWGPDDNEQFF,TRBJ2-1,TRBV3-1/TRBV3-2,.,.
TGTGCTAGTGGTCGCGACATATTAGCCAAAAACATTCAGTACTTC,CASGRDILAKNIQYF,TRBJ2-4,TRBV12-5,.,.
TGTGCCGCCAGTCCGGCGGGGGGAAGAGAGACCCAGTACTTC,CAASPAGGRETQYF,TRBJ2-5,TRBV24-1,.,TRBD2
TGTGCCAGCAGCCAGAGCGGGGGGGACCAAGAGACCCAGTACTTC,CASSQSGGDQETQYF,TRBJ2-5,TRBV4-2,.,TRBD2
TGTGCCAGCAGTATCCCTCGGGGGGCCTACAATGAGCAGTTCTTC,CASSIPRGAYNEQFF,TRBJ2-1,TRBV27,.,TRBD2
TGTGCCAGCAGCCAGGTGGTCAGCGGGGGTACCGGGGAGCTGTTTTTT,CASSQVVSGGTGELFF,TRBJ2-2,TRBV3-1/TRBV3-2,.,TRBD2